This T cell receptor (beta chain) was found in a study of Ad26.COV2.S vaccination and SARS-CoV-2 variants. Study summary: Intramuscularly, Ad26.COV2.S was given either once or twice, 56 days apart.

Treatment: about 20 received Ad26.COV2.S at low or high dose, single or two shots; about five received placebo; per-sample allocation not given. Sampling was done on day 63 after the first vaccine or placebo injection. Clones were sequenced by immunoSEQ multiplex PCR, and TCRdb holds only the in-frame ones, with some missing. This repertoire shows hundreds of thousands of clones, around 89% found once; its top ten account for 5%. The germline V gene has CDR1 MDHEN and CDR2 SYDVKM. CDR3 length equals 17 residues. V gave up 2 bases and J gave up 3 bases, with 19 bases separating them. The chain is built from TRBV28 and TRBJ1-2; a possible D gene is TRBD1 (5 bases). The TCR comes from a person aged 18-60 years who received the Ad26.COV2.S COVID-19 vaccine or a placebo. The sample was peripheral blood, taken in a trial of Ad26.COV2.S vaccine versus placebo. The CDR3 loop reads CASSLNRRERSDYGYTF. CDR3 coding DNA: TGTGCCAGCAGTTTAAACCGCAGGGAGAGGTCGGACTATGGCTACACCTTC.